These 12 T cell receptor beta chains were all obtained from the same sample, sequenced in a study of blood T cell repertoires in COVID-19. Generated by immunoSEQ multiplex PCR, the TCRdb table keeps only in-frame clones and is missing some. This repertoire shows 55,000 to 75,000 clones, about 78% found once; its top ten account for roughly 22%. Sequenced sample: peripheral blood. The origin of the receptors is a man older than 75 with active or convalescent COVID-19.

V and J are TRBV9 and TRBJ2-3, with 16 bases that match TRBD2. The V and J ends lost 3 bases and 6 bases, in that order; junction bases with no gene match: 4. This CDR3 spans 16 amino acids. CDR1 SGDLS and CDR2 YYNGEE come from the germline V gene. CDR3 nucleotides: TGTGCCAGCAGCGAGGGACTAGCGGGGGGGCTGGATACGCAGTATTTT. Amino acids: CASSEGLAGGLDTQYF.

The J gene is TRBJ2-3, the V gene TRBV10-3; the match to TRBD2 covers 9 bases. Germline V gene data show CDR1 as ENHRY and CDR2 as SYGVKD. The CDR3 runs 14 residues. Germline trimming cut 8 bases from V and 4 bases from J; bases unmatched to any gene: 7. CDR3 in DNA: TGTGCCATCTCGGCTAGCGGGGTCTCAGATACGCAGTATTTT. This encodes CAISASGVSDTQYF.

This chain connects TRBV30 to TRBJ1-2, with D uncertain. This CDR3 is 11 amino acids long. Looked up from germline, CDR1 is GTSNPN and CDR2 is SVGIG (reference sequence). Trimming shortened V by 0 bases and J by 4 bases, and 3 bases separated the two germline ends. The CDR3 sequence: CAWSVSYGYTF. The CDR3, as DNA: TGTGCCTGGAGTGTGAGCTATGGCTACACCTTC.

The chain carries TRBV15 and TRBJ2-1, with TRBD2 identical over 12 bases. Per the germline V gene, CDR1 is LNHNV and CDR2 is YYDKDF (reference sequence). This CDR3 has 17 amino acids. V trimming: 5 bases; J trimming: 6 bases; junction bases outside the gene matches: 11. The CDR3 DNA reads TGTGCCACCAGCCTAAATCCGGGACTAGCGGGCAGCAATGAGCAGTTCTTC. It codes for CATSLNPGLAGSNEQFF.

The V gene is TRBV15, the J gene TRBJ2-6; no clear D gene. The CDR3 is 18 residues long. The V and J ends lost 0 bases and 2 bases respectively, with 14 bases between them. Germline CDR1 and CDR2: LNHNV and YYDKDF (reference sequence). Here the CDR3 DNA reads TGTGCCACCAGCAGAGAACCAACGAGGCTCCCTGGGGCCAACGTCCTGACTTTC. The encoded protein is CATSREPTRLPGANVLTF.

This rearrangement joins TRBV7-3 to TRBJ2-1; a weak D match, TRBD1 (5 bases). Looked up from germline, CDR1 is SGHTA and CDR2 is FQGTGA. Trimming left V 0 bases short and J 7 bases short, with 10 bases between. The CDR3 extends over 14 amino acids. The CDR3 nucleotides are TGTGCCAGCAGCTTAACCGACAGCAGGAATGAGCAGTTCTTC. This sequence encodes CASSLTDSRNEQFF.

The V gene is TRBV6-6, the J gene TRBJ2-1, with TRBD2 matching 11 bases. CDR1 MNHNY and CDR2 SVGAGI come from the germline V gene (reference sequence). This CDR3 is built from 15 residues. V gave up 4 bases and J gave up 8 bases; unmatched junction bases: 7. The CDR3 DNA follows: TGTGCCAGCAGTTTCTCCCTAGCGGGAGGCGATGAGCAGTTCTTC. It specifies CASSFSLAGGDEQFF.

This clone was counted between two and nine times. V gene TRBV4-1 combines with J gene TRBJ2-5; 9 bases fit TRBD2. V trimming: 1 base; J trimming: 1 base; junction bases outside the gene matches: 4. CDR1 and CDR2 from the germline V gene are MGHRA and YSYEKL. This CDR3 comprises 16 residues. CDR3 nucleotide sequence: TGCGCCAGCAGCCAAGGGTATAGCGGGGGCCAAGAGACCCAGTACTTC. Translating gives CASSQGYSGGQETQYF.

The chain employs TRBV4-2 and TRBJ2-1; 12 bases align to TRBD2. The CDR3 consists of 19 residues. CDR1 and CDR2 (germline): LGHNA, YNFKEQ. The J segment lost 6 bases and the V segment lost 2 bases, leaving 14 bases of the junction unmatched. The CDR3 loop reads CASSQFSLAGGGDRNEQFF. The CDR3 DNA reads TGTGCCAGCAGCCAATTTTCACTAGCGGGGGGCGGGGATCGCAATGAGCAGTTCTTC.

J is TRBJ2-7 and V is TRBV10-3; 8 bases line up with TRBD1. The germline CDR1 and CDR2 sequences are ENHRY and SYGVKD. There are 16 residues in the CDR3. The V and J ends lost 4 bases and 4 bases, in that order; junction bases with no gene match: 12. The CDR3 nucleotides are TGTGCCATCAGTGTGAGTTTGGCAGGGGGCGCTTACGAGCAGTACTTC. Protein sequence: CAISVSLAGGAYEQYF.

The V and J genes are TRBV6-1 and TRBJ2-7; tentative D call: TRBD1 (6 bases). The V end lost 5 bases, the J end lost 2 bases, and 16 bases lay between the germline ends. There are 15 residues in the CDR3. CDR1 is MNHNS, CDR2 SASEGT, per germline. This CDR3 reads CASSTGQSPPYEQYF. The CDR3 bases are TGTGCCAGCAGTACTGGACAGAGCCCCCCCTACGAGCAGTACTTC.

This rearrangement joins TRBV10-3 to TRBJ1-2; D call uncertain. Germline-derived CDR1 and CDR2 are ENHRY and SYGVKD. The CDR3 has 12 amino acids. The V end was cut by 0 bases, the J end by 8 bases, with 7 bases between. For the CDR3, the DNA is TGTGCCATCAGTGAGTCTTCGAGGGGCTACACCTTC. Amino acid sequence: CAISESSRGYTF.